Sequencing of this T cell receptor beta chain was carried out in a study of T cells in Graves' hyperthyroidism and ophthalmopathy (dated by TCRdb to the late 2010s). Some background on the complete study: To identify TCR V-J signatures that set the groups apart, the researchers used a discovery cohort of 100 patients, made up of 43 with Graves' ophthalmopathy and 57 with stable Graves' hyperthyroidism. Prospective prediction of ophthalmopathy was tested in an independent validation cohort consisting of some 18 hyperthyroidism patients and over 15 patients who later progressed to ophthalmopathy. The 90 to 100 discovery patients were randomly split 7:3 into training and test sets. In addition, the study compared T-cell repertoires in thyroid tissue and in blood from six Graves' hyperthyroidism patients. After blood sampling, hyperthyroidism patients were treated with methimazole at a starting dose of 30 mg daily, and ophthalmopathy patients were treated with high-dose intravenous methylprednisolone. The paper describes TCR Vbeta CDR3 sequencing of 130 to 150 peripheral blood samples, made up of approximately 40 ophthalmopathy patients, roughly 75 hyperthyroidism patients and 17 progressor patients.

Findings and caveats that apply to the study as a whole: Ophthalmopathy was separated from stable hyperthyroidism by a 13 V-J signature model, with approximately 89% sensitivity and about 81% specificity obtained in cross-validation and 80%/75% obtained in testing. In validation, the model predicted progression to ophthalmopathy a median of about 6 months before onset, with over 60% sensitivity and about 72% specificity. Most expanded thyroid clonotypes (frequency above 0.001) were also detected in blood, a finding suggesting that blood repertoires may reflect thyroid immune responses. No statistical method was used to set the sample size in advance, and investigators knew the group allocation.

CDR1 and CDR2 (LNHDA, SQIVND) derive from the germline V gene (reference sequence). Measured from the cysteine to the phenylalanine, the CDR3 is 14 residues long. The read is trimmed to its CDR3 DNA, 42 bases read in frame from base 1. Germline trimming: 11 bases from V, 0 bases from J; junction bases outside gene matches: 7. Patients with uncontrolled infections, other autoimmune diseases, pregnancy or lactation were excluded. Clinical symptoms, serum thyroxine and TRAb, thyroid ultrasound, and orbital computed tomography formed the basis for the diagnoses. Total RNA was extracted with Trizol reagent, and quality was checked on an Agilent 2100 Bioanalyzer. Amplification of TCR beta CDR3 regions was carried out from RNA transcripts. The TCR CDR3 was subjected to a first round of RT-PCR using the HTBI primer set and the Qiagen OneStep RT-PCR kit. The libraries were constructed in a second round of multiplex PCR and then size-selected and purified. Paired-end sequencing of the libraries was performed with 100 bp reads on an Illumina HiSeq2000. Under the source paper's analysis protocol: Raw data were processed with SOAPnuke, discarding reads with adapters, uncalled bases, mean Phred below 15, or no exact constant-primer or identifier match. High-quality paired reads were merged using COPE v1.2.5, and each unique nucleotide sequence was defined as a clonotype. MiTCR v1.1 was used to align clonotypes to the IMGT TRBV, TRBD and TRBJ reference segments. Analysis was restricted to V-J combinations with a frequency above 0.0001, which covered 98% to 99.2% of repertoires. A TCS score was defined as the ratio of F50 (clonal expansion) to E x V (chaos), with BLOSUM62-based TCRdist applied between CDR3 peptides within each V-J. Welch's t-statistics and random forest reduced 450 to 600 V-J features to 13, which were used in a naive Bayes classifier (R e1071). Thyroid-blood repertoire similarity was quantified with the Morisita-Horn index. TCRdb reprocessed the public reads (quality trimming at Q25 with fastp, clone calling with MiXCR) and kept in-frame beta chains. Rows are combined by CDR3 protein, so each entry shows the most common genes and DNA. In this record, the V and J calls reflect TCRdb's handling and not the investigators' own analysis. The sample contains 600,000 to 700,000 distinct CDR3 sequences, about 45% of them found a single time. The ten largest account for roughly 7.2% of the sample.

Worth noting for this clonotype: It has no known antigen specificity. No base-level quality is on record; no much larger clone is a single base apart.

The clonotype originates from an adult man with Graves' disease, either hyperthyroidism or ophthalmopathy (not recorded which). The material sequenced was peripheral blood or thyroid tissue (not recorded which). Recombination linked TRBV19 to TRBJ1-5; TRBD1 agrees with 7 junctional bases. CDR3 sequence: CAWSGTVSNQPQHF. The DNA is as follows: TGTGCCTGGAGTGGGACAGTTAGCAATCAGCCCCAGCATTTT.